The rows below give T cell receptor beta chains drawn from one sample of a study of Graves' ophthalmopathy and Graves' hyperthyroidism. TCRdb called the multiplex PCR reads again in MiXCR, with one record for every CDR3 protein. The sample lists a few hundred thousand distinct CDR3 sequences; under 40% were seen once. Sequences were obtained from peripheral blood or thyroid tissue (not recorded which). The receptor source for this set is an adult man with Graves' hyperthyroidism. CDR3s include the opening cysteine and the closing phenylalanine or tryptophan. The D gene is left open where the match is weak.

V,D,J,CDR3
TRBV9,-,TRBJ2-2,CASSVERQGIGELFF
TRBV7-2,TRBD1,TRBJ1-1,CASSLASRTGDTEAFF
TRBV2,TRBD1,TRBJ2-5,CASSPQGSGETQYF
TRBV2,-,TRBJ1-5,CASISDSNQPQHF
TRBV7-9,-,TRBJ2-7,CASSLSGPAAWEQYF
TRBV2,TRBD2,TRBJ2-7,CASSPSGRAPNYEQYF
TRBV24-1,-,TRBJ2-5,CATSDFTAGEETQYF
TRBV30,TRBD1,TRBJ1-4,CAWDRGRGVEKLFF
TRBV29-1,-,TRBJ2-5,CSGTGETQYF
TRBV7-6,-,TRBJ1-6,CARRQPNSPLHF
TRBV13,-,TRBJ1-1,CASSSFTEAFF
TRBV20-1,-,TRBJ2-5,CSARSSSGAVETQYF
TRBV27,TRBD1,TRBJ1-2,CASSPPTGWGLGYTF